A single sample is the source of the 14 T cell receptor beta chains below, sequenced in a study of blood T cell repertoires in COVID-19. TCRdb's copy holds only in-frame clones and misses some; the assay was immunoSEQ multiplex PCR. The sample includes roughly 190,000 clones, around four fifths of them seen just once. The sample comprised peripheral blood. The receptors come from a woman between 65 and 79 years old with active or convalescent COVID-19.

A single count supports this clone. V is TRBV10-2 and J is TRBJ2-1; TRBD2 matches at 8 bases. Germline assignment: CDR1 WSHSY and CDR2 SAAADI. After removal of 5 bases from V and 1 base from J, the junction contained 1 base not matched to a gene. CDR3 length: 14 residues. The DNA of the CDR3 is TGCGCCAGCAGTCCTAGCGGGTCCTACAATGAGCAGTTCTTC. It yields the protein CASSPSGSYNEQFF.

V and J are TRBV3-1 (or the pseudogene TRBV3-2) and TRBJ2-5; D perhaps matches TRBD2 (5 bases). The CDR3 covers 14 residues. The germline V gene encodes CDR1 LGHDT and CDR2 YNNKEL (reference sequence). Trimming removed 4 bases from V and 0 bases from J, with 9 bases in between. The chain's CDR3 is CASSLATYQETQYF. The DNA of the CDR3 is TGTGCCAGCAGCCTAGCGACGTACCAAGAGACCCAGTACTTC.

The V and J genes are TRBV29-1 and TRBJ2-3; 10 positions match TRBD2. CDR1 SQVTM and CDR2 ANQGSEA come from the germline V gene. Unmatched junction bases numbered 4, after V lost 6 bases and J lost 1 base. The CDR3 extends over 14 amino acids. CDR3 sequence: CSVAGTSGTDTQYF. In nucleotides, the CDR3 is TGCAGCGTGGCCGGGACTAGCGGCACAGATACGCAGTATTTT.

The rearrangement joins TRBV24-1 to TRBJ1-6, with D unresolved. V shed 6 bases and J shed 0 bases, with 11 bases lying between them. This CDR3 has 16 amino acids. The germline CDR1 and CDR2 sequences are KGHDR and SFDVKD. CDR3 in DNA: TGTGCCACCAGTCCTGGGCTGAGCTCCTATAATTCACCCCTCCACTTT. Its translation is CATSPGLSSYNSPLHF.

The chain combines TRBV27 with TRBJ2-6, with 9 bases matching TRBD1. CDR1 and CDR2 from the germline V gene are MNHEY and SMNVEV (reference sequence). V gave up 8 bases and J gave up 0 bases; unmatched junction bases: 2. The CDR3 is 15 amino acids. The CDR3 loop is CASADRGSGANVLTF. CDR3 nucleotide sequence: TGTGCCAGCGCGGACAGGGGCTCTGGGGCCAACGTCCTGACTTTC. Together with reference TRBV27 and TRBJ2-6, the CDR3 gives the full variable domain: EAQVTQNPRYLITVTGKKLTVTCSQNMNHEYMSWYRQDPGLGLRQIYYSMNVEVTDKGDVPEGYKVSRKEKRNFPLILESPSPNQTSLYFCASADRGSGANVLTFGAGSRLTVL.

The rearrangement uses TRBV29-1 and TRBJ2-1; 7 bases are a match to TRBD2. The length of the CDR3 is 13 residues. Germline V lookup: CDR1 SQVTM, CDR2 ANQGSEA. V lost 6 bases, J lost 5 bases, and 7 bases stayed unmatched. CDR3 DNA: TGCAGCGTGGGAGCGGGAATGAACAATGAGCAGTTCTTC. This translates into CSVGAGMNNEQFF.

The CDR3 DNA sequence: TGTGCCAGTAGTGGGACAGGGGGCGTGGAGACCCAGTACTTC. Translation gives CASSGTGGVETQYF. This rearrangement joins TRBV19 to TRBJ2-5; 12 bases agree with TRBD1. Per the germline V gene, CDR1 is LNHDA and CDR2 is SQIVND (reference sequence). V shed 5 bases and J 5 bases; nucleotides not matched to a gene: 3. This CDR3 has 14 residues.

A few counts support this clone. This sequence joins TRBV29-1 and TRBJ1-1; 8 bases are a match to TRBD1. The junction had 3 bases not matched to a gene; V was cut back by 0 bases and J by 3 bases. The CDR3 is made up of 14 amino acids. Germline V CDR1 and CDR2: SQVTM, ANQGSEA. The CDR3 is CSVEDPGGYTEAFF. DNA for the CDR3: TGCAGCGTTGAAGATCCAGGGGGCTACACTGAAGCTTTCTTT.

The chain combines TRBV7-3 with TRBJ2-5; TRBD2 agrees at 9 bases. The CDR3 runs to 19 residues. The V segment lost 2 bases and the J segment 3 bases; nucleotides outside the gene matches: 16. Germline lookup yields CDR1 SGHTA and CDR2 FQGTGA. The CDR3: CASSLYESGGGRAEETQYF. CDR3 in DNA: TGTGCCAGCAGCTTATATGAGAGCGGAGGCGGGAGGGCCGAAGAGACCCAGTACTTC.

The V gene is TRBV7-2, the J gene TRBJ2-1; a weak D match, TRBD2 (5 bases). Trimming left V 3 bases short and J 0 bases short, with 12 bases between. In germline, CDR1 is SGHTA, CDR2 FQGNSA. This CDR3 has 16 residues. The CDR3 DNA sequence: TGTGCCAGCAGCTTTGGCGGGTGGAGCTCCTACAATGAGCAGTTCTTC. As protein: CASSFGGWSSYNEQFF.

The rearrangement joins TRBV5-1 to TRBJ2-1; D possibly corresponds to TRBD1 (6 bases). The CDR3 totals 14 residues. Trimming left V 4 bases short and J 2 bases short, with 10 bases between. Per germline, CDR1 SGHRS and CDR2 YFSETQ. The CDR3 nucleotides are TGCGCCAGCAGCGAGGGGGACGCCTACAATGAGCAGTTCTTC. Its protein is CASSEGDAYNEQFF. Complete variable domain (other parts from reference TRBV5-1 and TRBJ2-1): KAGVTQTPRYLIKTRGQQVTLSCSPISGHRSVSWYQQTPGQGLQFLFEYFSETQRNKGNFPGRFSGRQFSNSRSEMNVSTLELGDSALYLCASSEGDAYNEQFFGPGTRLTVL.

This sequence joins TRBV7-8 and TRBJ1-5; tentative D call: TRBD1 (5 bases). The CDR3 length is 14 residues. The germline gives CDR1 SGHVS, CDR2 FQNEAQ. Trimming shortened V by 4 bases and J by 5 bases, and 12 bases separated the two germline ends. In DNA, the CDR3 is TGTGCCAGCAGCTCCGACAGTTACGATCAGCCCCAGCATTTT. Translated: CASSSDSYDQPQHF.

The chain carries TRBV9 and TRBJ2-7, with 8 bases fitting TRBD2. V shed 3 bases and J 5 bases; nucleotides not matched to a gene: 7. CDR1 is SGDLS and CDR2 is YYNGEE in the germline V gene. This CDR3 is 14 amino acids long. CDR3 loop: CASSDSSGPNEQYF. In DNA, the CDR3 is TGTGCCAGCAGCGATTCTAGCGGGCCTAACGAGCAGTACTTC.

The rearrangement joins TRBV4-1 to TRBJ1-2; D might be TRBD1 (6 bases). Looked up from germline, CDR1 is MGHRA and CDR2 is YSYEKL. Trimming removed 4 bases from V and 4 bases from J, with 16 bases in between. The CDR3 is 15 amino acids. In DNA, the CDR3 is TGCGCCAGCAGCCGGGAGGGGCAGGGGAGCTATGGCTACACCTTC. Translated, it gives CASSREGQGSYGYTF.